The 31 T cell receptor beta chains below all came from one sample that was sequenced in a study of response to subunit inactivated influenza vaccine. One entry per CDR3 protein results from TCRdb running MiXCR on the RT-PCR reads. Of around 520,000 distinct CDR3 sequences in the sample, 12% were seen once. The sequenced sample was PBMCs from blood, obtained on the day of vaccination. The receptors stem from a man aged 50 to 59 who received an inactivated influenza vaccine.

This clonotype was recorded at least ten times. The J gene is TRBJ2-1, the V gene TRBV7-9, with D unresolved. Germline assignment: CDR1 SEHNR and CDR2 FQNEAQ (reference sequence). With 1 base removed from V and 14 bases from J, the gap between germline ends came to 9 bases. The CDR3 spans 11 residues. The DNA for the CDR3 is TGTGCCAGCAGCTTAGTGGATATTAAGTTCTTC. This codes for CASSLVDIKFF.

This clonotype was detected many times. The genes are TRBV15 and TRBJ2-3; D uncertain. Germline CDR1 LNHNV, CDR2 YYDKDF (reference sequence). Trimming took 1 base from V and 0 from J, leaving 8 bases between them. This CDR3 has 15 residues. CDR3 DNA sequence: TGTGCCACCAGCAGAGTCAGGTTTAGCACAGATACGCAGTATTTT. As protein: CATSRVRFSTDTQYF.

In this sample, this clonotype turned up a few times. CDR3 in amino acids: CASSFGQGVRNSPLHF. As DNA, the CDR3 is TGTGCCAGCAGCTTCGGACAGGGGGTGAGAAATTCACCCCTCCACTTT. The chain carries TRBV12-3 or TRBV12-4 and TRBJ1-6; 10 bases fit TRBD1. V gave up 6 bases and J gave up 7 bases; unmatched junction bases: 9. The CDR3 spans 16 residues.

This rearrangement joins TRBV10-3 to TRBJ2-1; D is possibly TRBD1 or TRBD2 (5 bases each). The CDR3 sequence is 14 residues long. CDR1 is ENHRY and CDR2 is SYGVKD in the germline V gene. Trimming removed 3 bases at V and 4 bases at J, with 10 bases between. This CDR3 is CAISDQGGYNEQFF. The CDR3 DNA follows: TGTGCCATCAGTGATCAGGGCGGGTACAATGAGCAGTTCTTC.

This chain connects TRBV7-9 to TRBJ2-5; D possibly corresponds to TRBD2 (5 bases). The CDR3 covers 15 residues. The V gene's germline CDR1 is SEHNR and CDR2 FQNEAQ (reference sequence). V shed 1 base and J shed 1 base, with 10 bases lying between them. The CDR3 protein is CASSLVGSAQETQYF. CDR3 nucleotides: TGTGCCAGCAGCTTAGTTGGGAGTGCCCAAGAGACCCAGTACTTC. Variable domain in full (rest from reference TRBV7-9 and TRBJ2-5): DTGVSQNPRHKITKRGQNVTFRCDPISEHNRLYWYRQTLGQGPEFLTYFQNEAQLEKSRLLSDRFSAERPKGSFSTLEIQRTEQGDSAMYLCASSLVGSAQETQYFGPGTRLLVL.

This clonotype was seen ten or more times. J is TRBJ2-2 and V is TRBV6-2 or TRBV6-3; a possible D gene is TRBD2 (6 bases). V lost 2 bases, J lost 6 bases, and 16 bases lay in between. This CDR3 region has 16 residues. Germline V lookup: CDR1 MNHEY, CDR2 SVGEGT. The CDR3 sequence: CASSYRVVGGAGELFF. CDR3 DNA sequence: TGTGCCAGCAGTTACCGTGTGGTCGGCGGGGCCGGGGAGCTGTTTTTT.

This chain joins TRBV7-2 and TRBJ2-7; 7 positions match TRBD1. Per the germline V gene, CDR1 is SGHTA and CDR2 is FQGNSA. The CDR3 consists of 14 residues. The J segment lost 6 bases and the V segment lost 0 bases, leaving 5 bases of the junction unmatched. The CDR3 spells CASSLAGGNFEQYF. CDR3 in DNA: TGTGCCAGCAGCTTAGCAGGGGGCAATTTCGAGCAGTACTTC.

In this sample, this clonotype turned up many times. The chain carries TRBV6-2 or TRBV6-3 and TRBJ2-3; weak D call: TRBD1 (6 bases). CDR3 size: 14 residues. V was cut by 5 bases and J by 9 bases, with 18 bases left in between. Germline loops: CDR1 MNHEY, CDR2 SVGEGT. This CDR3 reads CASSLHSPQGTQYF. The CDR3 DNA sequence: TGTGCCAGCAGTCTCCACTCCCCACAGGGCACGCAGTATTTT.

This rearrangement joins TRBV7-8 to TRBJ2-1, with unresolved D. The CDR3 loop spans 16 amino acids. Trimming removed 1 base from V and 2 bases from J, with 12 bases in between. Germline CDR1 SGHVS, CDR2 FQNEAQ. The chain's CDR3 is CASSLDQDRPYNEQFF. The CDR3 region has the DNA TGTGCCAGCAGCTTAGACCAGGACCGTCCCTACAATGAGCAGTTCTTC.

This clonotype was detected a few times. The J gene is TRBJ1-5, the V gene TRBV19; D not resolved. CDR3 length equals 15 residues. Trimming took off 5 bases at V and 2 bases at J, with 13 bases between the two ends. Germline V gene sequence: CDR1 LNHDA, CDR2 SQIVND (reference sequence). CDR3 nucleotides: TGTGCCAGTAGTTCAGTTTGGCCAGGCAATCAGCCCCAGCATTTT. Translated: CASSSVWPGNQPQHF.

The chain is built from TRBV7-2 and TRBJ2-1, with TRBD2 identical over 9 bases. The V segment lost 6 bases and the J segment 9 bases; nucleotides outside the gene matches: 6. The length of the CDR3 is 13 residues. Germline loops: CDR1 SGHTA, CDR2 FQGNSA. The CDR3 here is CASRLGREGEQFF. The CDR3, as DNA: TGTGCCAGCAGGTTGGGGCGGGAGGGTGAGCAGTTCTTC.

This chain connects TRBV27 to TRBJ2-7, with 9 bases aligning to TRBD1. The CDR3 has 13 amino acids. Per germline, CDR1 MNHEY and CDR2 SMNVEV (reference sequence). J was trimmed by 8 bases and V by 6 bases; bases with no gene match: 8. CDR3 loop: CASRPGTGFKQYF. The DNA of the CDR3 is TGTGCCAGCAGACCGGGGACAGGGTTCAAGCAGTACTTC.

In DNA, the CDR3 is TGTGCCAGCAGATTAACGGCTGTTCCAGATACGCAGTATTTT. As protein: CASRLTAVPDTQYF. The V and J genes are TRBV5-5 and TRBJ2-3; D call uncertain. The V end was cut by 5 bases, the J end by 4 bases, with 14 bases between. The germline V gene has CDR1 SGHKS and CDR2 YYEKEE (reference sequence). The CDR3 totals 14 residues.

The table lists this clonotype with a few counts. The chain recombines TRBV9 with TRBJ2-1, with 8 bases lining up with TRBD1. CDR3 length equals 16 residues. Trimming took 0 bases from V and 3 from J; bases not matched to a gene: 5. Germline lookup yields CDR1 SGDLS and CDR2 YYNGEE. The CDR3 coding sequence is TGTGCCAGCAGCGTAGCTCCTGGACAGGGCTACAATGAGCAGTTCTTC. The encoded protein is CASSVAPGQGYNEQFF.

The chain recombines TRBV27 with TRBJ1-5; perhaps TRBD1 as D (5 bases). Per germline, CDR1 MNHEY and CDR2 SMNVEV (reference sequence). This CDR3 comprises 15 residues. V was pared by 5 bases and J by 3 bases, with 14 bases between. CDR3 loop: CASSPGTGNNQPQHF. Here the CDR3 DNA reads TGTGCCAGCAGTCCGGGGACGGGGAACAATCAGCCCCAGCATTTT.

This clonotype was counted ten times or more. The chain has TRBV11-2 and TRBJ2-3; TRBD2 matches 8 bases. Looked up from germline, CDR1 is SGHAT and CDR2 is FQNNGV. The CDR3 sequence is 16 residues long. V lost 1 base to trimming and J lost 5 bases; unmatched junction nucleotides: 8. The CDR3 is CASSLGLWTSLDTQYF. DNA for the CDR3: TGTGCCAGCAGCTTAGGCCTGTGGACTAGCTTAGATACGCAGTATTTT. The full variable domain, its missing parts supplied by reference TRBV11-2 and TRBJ2-3, is EAGVAQSPRYKIIEKRQSVAFWCNPISGHATLYWYQQILGQGPKLLIQFQNNGVVDDSQLPKDRFSAERLKGVDSTLKIQPAKLEDSAVYLCASSLGLWTSLDTQYFGPGTRLTVL.

This clonotype has just a few counts. This sequence joins TRBV4-2 and TRBJ2-7, with 9 positions matching TRBD1. This CDR3 has 16 amino acids. The germline gives CDR1 LGHNA, CDR2 YNFKEQ. The V gene end was trimmed by 1 base and the J gene end by 5 bases; junction bases not matched to a gene: 9. The CDR3 nucleotides read TGTGCCAGCAGCCAAGTCCCGGGGACAGGGTTCGACGAGCAGTACTTC. As protein: CASSQVPGTGFDEQYF.

This clonotype was seen more than once but under ten times. J is TRBJ2-1 and V is TRBV3-1; no definite D call. The CDR3 is 14 amino acids. Per the germline V gene, CDR1 is LGHDT and CDR2 is YNNKEL (reference sequence). The V end was cut by 3 bases, the J end by 4 bases, with 10 bases between. CDR3 amino acids: CASSQPVAYNEQFF. In DNA, the CDR3 is TGTGCCAGCAGCCAGCCCGTCGCTTACAATGAGCAGTTCTTC.

This clonotype was detected a few times. The V and J genes are TRBV30 and TRBJ2-1; D ambiguous. The CDR3 runs 13 residues. The V end was cut by 3 bases, the J end by 3 bases, with 9 bases between. Germline loops: CDR1 GTSNPN, CDR2 SVGIG (reference sequence). In DNA form, the CDR3 reads TGTGCCTGGAGCGTCAGCTTCTACAATGAGCAGTTCTTC. It translates to CAWSVSFYNEQFF.

This clonotype has a count of ten or more. The chain links TRBV29-1 to TRBJ2-5; 13 bases agree with TRBD2. Germline values: CDR1 SQVTM, CDR2 ANQGSEA. The CDR3 runs to 14 residues. Here the CDR3 reads CSLTGLAGEETQYF. CDR3 nucleotides: TGCAGTCTCACAGGACTAGCGGGAGAGGAGACCCAGTACTTC.

This clonotype was detected a few times. The chain joins TRBV6-5 to TRBJ2-5; D gene uncertain. Germline values: CDR1 MNHEY, CDR2 SVGAGI. The CDR3 sequence is 13 residues long. V was clipped by 2 bases and J by 5 bases, with 9 bases between them. The CDR3 loop is CASSYGLGETQYF. The CDR3 DNA is TGTGCCAGCAGTTACGGCTTAGGGGAGACCCAGTACTTC.

The table lists this clonotype with a few counts. The rearrangement uses TRBV11-2 and TRBJ2-5; tentatively, D is TRBD2 (5 bases). This CDR3 region has 15 residues. Germline lookup yields CDR1 SGHAT and CDR2 FQNNGV. Trimming took off 2 bases at V and 1 base at J, with 11 bases between the two ends. The CDR3 protein is CASSLLREPQETQYF. The CDR3 DNA is TGTGCCAGCAGCTTACTTAGGGAGCCCCAAGAGACCCAGTACTTC.

There are many counts of this clonotype. The chain is built from TRBV12-3 or TRBV12-4 and TRBJ2-1; 8 bases line up with TRBD2. The V gene end was trimmed by 7 bases and the J gene end by 7 bases; junction bases not matched to a gene: 15. CDR3 size: 16 residues. CDR3 coding DNA: TGTGCCAGCAAAGGAGGCCTAGCGGGTCTGGGGAATGAGCAGTTCTTC. Translated: CASKGGLAGLGNEQFF.

This clonotype was observed a few times. The chain carries TRBV7-3 and TRBJ2-1, with D perhaps matching TRBD2 (6 bases). There are 15 residues in the CDR3. The germline gives CDR1 SGHTA, CDR2 FQGTGA. V was cut by 2 bases and J by 4 bases, with 12 bases left in between. The CDR3 here is CASSLSSGPYNEQFF. The CDR3, as DNA: TGTGCCAGCAGCTTATCAAGCGGGCCTTACAATGAGCAGTTCTTC.

This clonotype was detected a few times. This chain connects TRBV20-1 to TRBJ2-1; no firm D call. The length of the CDR3 is 14 residues. V was shortened by 5 bases and J by 0 bases, with 11 bases between the two germline ends. Germline loops: CDR1 DFQATT, CDR2 SNEGSKA (reference sequence). CDR3 region: CSAGTRSSYNEQFF. The CDR3 nucleotides are TGCAGTGCTGGCACGAGGAGCTCCTACAATGAGCAGTTCTTC.

This clonotype turned up a few times. The rearrangement joins TRBV12-3 or TRBV12-4 to TRBJ2-2; D may be TRBD2 (6 bases). V lost 3 bases and J 1 base, leaving 12 bases between the germline ends. The CDR3 is 16 residues long. CDR3 in amino acids: CASSFLPGVNTGELFF. The CDR3 DNA sequence: TGTGCCAGCAGTTTTTTACCGGGAGTGAACACCGGGGAGCTGTTTTTT.

This clonotype came up a few times. This chain uses TRBV7-2 with TRBJ2-5; no firm D call. Germline V gives CDR1 SGHTA, CDR2 FQGNSA. V was trimmed by 5 bases and J by 2 bases, leaving 9 bases between them. This CDR3 is 13 amino acids long. This CDR3 reads CASSMSRQETQYF. For the CDR3, the DNA is TGTGCCAGCAGCATGAGTAGACAAGAGACCCAGTACTTC. The full variable domain, completed using reference TRBV7-2 and TRBJ2-5, is GAGVSQSPSNKVTEKGKDVELRCDPISGHTALYWYRQSLGQGLEFLIYFQGNSAPDKSGLPSDRFSAERTGGSVSTLTIQRTQQEDSAVYLCASSMSRQETQYFGPGTRLLVL.

This clonotype was found a few times. The CDR3, as DNA: TGTGCCAGCAGTTACACCTCGACAGGGTGGGGAACCGGGGAGCTGTTTTTT. Residues: CASSYTSTGWGTGELFF. The gene calls are TRBV6-5 and TRBJ2-2, with 7 bases lining up with TRBD1. J was trimmed by 5 bases and V by 2 bases; bases with no gene match: 11. Per the germline V gene, CDR1 is MNHEY and CDR2 is SVGAGI. The CDR3 is 17 residues long.

The chain combines TRBV4-3 with TRBJ2-1; 7 bases fit TRBD1. The CDR3 has 16 amino acids. V was clipped by 0 bases and J by 3 bases; unmatched bases: 5. Per germline, CDR1 LGHNA and CDR2 YSLEER. In DNA form, the CDR3 reads TGCGCCAGCAGCCAAGATTCGAGACAGGGCTACAATGAGCAGTTCTTC. It translates to CASSQDSRQGYNEQFF.

The chain combines TRBV5-6 with TRBJ1-6; D is ambiguous. Trimming cost V 0 bases and J 4 bases, with 8 bases left between them. The CDR3 spans 15 residues. Germline CDR1 SGHDT, CDR2 YYEEEE. The CDR3, as DNA: TGTGCCAGCAGCTTGGAAGGGATTTATAATTCACCCCTCCACTTT. Encoded protein: CASSLEGIYNSPLHF.

The chain recombines TRBV5-5 with TRBJ2-1; 8 bases match TRBD2. Germline assignment: CDR1 SGHKS and CDR2 YYEKEE (reference sequence). The trim removed 3 bases at V and 0 bases at J, leaving 8 bases unmatched. The CDR3 is 17 amino acids. The DNA of the CDR3 is TGTGCCAGCAGCTCCGCCAAGCGGGGGAGCTCCTACAATGAGCAGTTCTTC. Translating it yields CASSSAKRGSSYNEQFF. The full variable domain, in which reference TRBV5-5 and TRBJ2-1 provide the parts outside the CDR3, is DAGVTQSPTHLIKTRGQQVTLRCSPISGHKSVSWYQQVLGQGPQFIFQYYEKEERGRGNFPDRFSARQFPNYSSELNVNALLLGDSALYLCASSSAKRGSSYNEQFFGPGTRLTVL.